The present TCR beta chain was sequenced within a study of cytomegalovirus exposure and HLA in healthy donors. The germline gives CDR1 DFQATT, CDR2 SNEGSKA (reference sequence). CDR3 length: 11 residues. The germline V and J ends were trimmed by 3 bases and 9 bases, with 9 bases remaining between them. This PCR relied on a set of 60 Vbeta primers and 13 Jbeta primers. Only in-frame clones appear in the TCRdb table, and some are missing; sequencing was by immunoSEQ multiplex PCR. The data show 100,000 to 150,000 clones, around 83% seen once. V is TRBV20-1 and J is TRBJ2-1; D call uncertain. What was sequenced was PBMCs. This TCR derives from a human donor in good health. CDR3 in amino acids: CSARGDGEQFF. The CDR3 nucleotides read TGCAGTGCTAGGGGCGATGGTGAGCAGTTCTTC.